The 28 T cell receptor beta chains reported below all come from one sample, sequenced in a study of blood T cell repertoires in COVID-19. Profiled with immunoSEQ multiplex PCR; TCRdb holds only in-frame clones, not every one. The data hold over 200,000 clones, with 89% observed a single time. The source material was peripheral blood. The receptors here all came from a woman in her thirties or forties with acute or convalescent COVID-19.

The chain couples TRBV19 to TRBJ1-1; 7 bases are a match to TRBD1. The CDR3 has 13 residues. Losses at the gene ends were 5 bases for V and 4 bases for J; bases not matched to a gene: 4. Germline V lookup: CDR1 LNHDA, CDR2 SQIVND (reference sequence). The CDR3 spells CASSDRVPTEAFF. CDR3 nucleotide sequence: TGTGCCAGTAGTGACAGGGTTCCCACTGAAGCTTTCTTT.

Here the CDR3 reads CASSSRGTAFGKLFF. CDR3 DNA: TGTGCCAGCAGCTCGCGGGGGACGGCCTTCGGAAAGCTGTTTTTT. The rearrangement joins TRBV5-6 to TRBJ2-2, with 7 bases that match TRBD2. Germline V gene sequence: CDR1 SGHDT, CDR2 YYEEEE. V lost 3 bases, J lost 12 bases, and 14 bases stayed unmatched. The CDR3 length is 15 residues.

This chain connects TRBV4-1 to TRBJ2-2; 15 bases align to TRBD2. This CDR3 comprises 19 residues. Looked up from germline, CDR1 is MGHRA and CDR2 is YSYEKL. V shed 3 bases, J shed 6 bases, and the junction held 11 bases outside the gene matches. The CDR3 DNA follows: TGCGCCAGCAGCCACTGGACTAGCGGGGGGGCGCGGGCCGCCGGGGAGCTGTTTTTT. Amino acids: CASSHWTSGGARAAGELFF.

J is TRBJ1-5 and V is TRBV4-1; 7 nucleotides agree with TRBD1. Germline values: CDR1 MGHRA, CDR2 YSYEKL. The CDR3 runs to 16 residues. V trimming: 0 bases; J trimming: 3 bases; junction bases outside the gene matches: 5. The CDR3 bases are TGCGCCAGCAGCCAAGATGGGGACAGCTACAATCAGCCCCAGCATTTT. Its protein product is CASSQDGDSYNQPQHF.

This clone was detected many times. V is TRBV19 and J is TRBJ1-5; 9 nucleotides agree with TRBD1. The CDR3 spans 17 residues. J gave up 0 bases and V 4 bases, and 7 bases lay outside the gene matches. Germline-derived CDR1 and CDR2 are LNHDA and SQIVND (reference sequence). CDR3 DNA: TGTGCCAGTAGTACGGACAGGGGCCCTTATAGCAATCAGCCCCAGCATTTT. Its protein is CASSTDRGPYSNQPQHF.

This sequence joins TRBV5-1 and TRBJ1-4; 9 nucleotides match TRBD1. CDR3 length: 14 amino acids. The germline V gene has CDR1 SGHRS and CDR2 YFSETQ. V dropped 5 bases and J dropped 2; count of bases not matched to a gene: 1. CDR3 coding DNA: TGCGCCAGCAGGGGGACAGGGACTAATGAAAAACTGTTTTTT. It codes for CASRGTGTNEKLFF.

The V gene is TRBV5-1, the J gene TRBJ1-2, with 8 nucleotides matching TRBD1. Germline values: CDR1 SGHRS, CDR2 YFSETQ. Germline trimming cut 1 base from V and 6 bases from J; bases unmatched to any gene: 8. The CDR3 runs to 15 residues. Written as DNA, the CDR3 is TGCGCCAGCAGCTTGTTGATTGCAGGGGGCGATGGCTACACCTTC. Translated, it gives CASSLLIAGGDGYTF.

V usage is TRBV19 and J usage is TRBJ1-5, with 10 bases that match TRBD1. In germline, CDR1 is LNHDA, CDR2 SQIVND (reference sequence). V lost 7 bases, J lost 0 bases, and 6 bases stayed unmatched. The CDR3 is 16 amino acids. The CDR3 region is CASTGQGLNSNQPQHF. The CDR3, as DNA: TGTGCCAGTACGGGACAGGGGCTAAATAGCAATCAGCCCCAGCATTTT.

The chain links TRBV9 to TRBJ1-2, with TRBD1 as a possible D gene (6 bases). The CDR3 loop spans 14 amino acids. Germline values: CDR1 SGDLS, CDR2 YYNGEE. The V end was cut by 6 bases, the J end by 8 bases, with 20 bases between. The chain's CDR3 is CASTRGAGLQGYTF. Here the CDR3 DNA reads TGTGCCAGCACCCGGGGGGCAGGGCTCCAGGGCTACACCTTC.

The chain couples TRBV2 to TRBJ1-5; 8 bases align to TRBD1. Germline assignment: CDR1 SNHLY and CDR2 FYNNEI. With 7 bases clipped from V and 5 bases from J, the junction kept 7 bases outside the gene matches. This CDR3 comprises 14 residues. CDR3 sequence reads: CASNSGRGHQPQHF. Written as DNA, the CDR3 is TGTGCCAGCAACTCCGGCAGGGGGCATCAGCCCCAGCATTTT.

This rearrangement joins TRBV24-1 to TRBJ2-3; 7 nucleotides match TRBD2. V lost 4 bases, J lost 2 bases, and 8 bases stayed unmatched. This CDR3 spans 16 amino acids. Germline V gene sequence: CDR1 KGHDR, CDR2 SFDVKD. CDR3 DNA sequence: TGTGCCACCAGTGACCCCGGGCGGGGGAACACAGATACGCAGTATTTT. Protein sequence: CATSDPGRGNTDTQYF.

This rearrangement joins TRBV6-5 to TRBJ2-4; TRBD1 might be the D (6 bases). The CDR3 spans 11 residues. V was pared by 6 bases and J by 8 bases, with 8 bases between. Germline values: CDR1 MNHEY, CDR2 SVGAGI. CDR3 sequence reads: CASSKGDIQYF. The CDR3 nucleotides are TGTGCCAGCAGCAAGGGGGACATTCAGTACTTC.

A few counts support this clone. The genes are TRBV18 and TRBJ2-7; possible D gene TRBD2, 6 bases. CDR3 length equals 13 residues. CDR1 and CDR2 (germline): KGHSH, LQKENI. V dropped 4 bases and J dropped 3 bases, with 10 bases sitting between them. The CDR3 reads CASSLADGYEQYV. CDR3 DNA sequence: TGTGCCAGCTCACTAGCGGACGGCTACGAGCAGTACGTC.

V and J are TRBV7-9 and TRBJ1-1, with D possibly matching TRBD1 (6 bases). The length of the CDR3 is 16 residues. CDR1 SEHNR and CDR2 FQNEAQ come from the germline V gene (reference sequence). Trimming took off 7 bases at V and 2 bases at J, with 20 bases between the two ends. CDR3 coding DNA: TGTGCCAGCACACCCGCAGGGGCCCCCTTTAACACTGAAGCTTTCTTT. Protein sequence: CASTPAGAPFNTEAFF.

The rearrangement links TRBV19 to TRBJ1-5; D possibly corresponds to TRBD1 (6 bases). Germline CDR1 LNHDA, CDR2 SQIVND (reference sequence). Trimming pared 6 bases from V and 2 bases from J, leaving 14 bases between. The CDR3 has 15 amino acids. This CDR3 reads CASSPPGHRNQPQHF. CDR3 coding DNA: TGTGCCAGTAGCCCCCCGGGACACCGCAATCAGCCCCAGCATTTT. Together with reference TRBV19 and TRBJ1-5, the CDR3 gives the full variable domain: DGGITQSPKYLFRKEGQNVTLSCEQNLNHDAMYWYRQDPGQGLRLIYYSQIVNDFQKGDIAEGYSVSREKKESFPLTVTSAQKNPTAFYLCASSPPGHRNQPQHFGDGTRLSIL.

The CDR3, as DNA: TGTGCCAGCAGCGAGCCGGGGGGGCCCGTTAGGAAGACCCAGTACTTC. This encodes CASSEPGGPVRKTQYF. The V and J genes are TRBV7-2 and TRBJ2-5, with 8 bases aligning to TRBD2. Germline V gene sequence: CDR1 SGHTA, CDR2 FQGNSA. The CDR3 sequence is 16 residues long. V shed 5 bases, J shed 6 bases, and the junction held 14 bases outside the gene matches.

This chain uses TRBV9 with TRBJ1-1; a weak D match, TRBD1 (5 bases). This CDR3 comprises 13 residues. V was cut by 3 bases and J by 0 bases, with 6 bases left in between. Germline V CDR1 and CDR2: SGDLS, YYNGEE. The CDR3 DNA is TGTGCCAGCAGCGCCAGGGTGAACACTGAAGCTTTCTTT. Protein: CASSARVNTEAFF.

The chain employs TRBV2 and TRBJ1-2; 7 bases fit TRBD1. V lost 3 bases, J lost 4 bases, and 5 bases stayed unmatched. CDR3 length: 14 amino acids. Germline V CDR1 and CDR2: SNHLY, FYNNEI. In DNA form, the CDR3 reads TGTGCCAGCAGTGACCCGGGACAGCTCTATGGCTACACCTTC. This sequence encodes CASSDPGQLYGYTF.

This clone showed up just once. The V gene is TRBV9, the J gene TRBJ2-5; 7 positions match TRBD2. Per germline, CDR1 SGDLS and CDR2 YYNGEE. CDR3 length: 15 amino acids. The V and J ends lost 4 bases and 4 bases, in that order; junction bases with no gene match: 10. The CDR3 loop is CASSSSGVTGETQYF. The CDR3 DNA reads TGTGCCAGCAGCTCGAGCGGGGTCACCGGAGAGACCCAGTACTTC.

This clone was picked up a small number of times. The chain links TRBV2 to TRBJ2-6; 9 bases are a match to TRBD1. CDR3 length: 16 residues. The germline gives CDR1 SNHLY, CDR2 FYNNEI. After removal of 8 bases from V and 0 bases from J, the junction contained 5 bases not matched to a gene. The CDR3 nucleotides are TGTGCCAGCTCCCGGGACAGGGTCTCTGGGGCCAACGTCCTGACTTTC. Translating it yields CASSRDRVSGANVLTF.

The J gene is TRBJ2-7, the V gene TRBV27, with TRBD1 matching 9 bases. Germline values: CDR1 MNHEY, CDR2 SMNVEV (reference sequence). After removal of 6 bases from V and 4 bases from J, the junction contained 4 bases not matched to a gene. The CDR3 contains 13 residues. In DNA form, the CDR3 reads TGTGCCAGCAGGAGGGGACAGGGTTACGAGCAGTACGTC. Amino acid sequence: CASRRGQGYEQYV.

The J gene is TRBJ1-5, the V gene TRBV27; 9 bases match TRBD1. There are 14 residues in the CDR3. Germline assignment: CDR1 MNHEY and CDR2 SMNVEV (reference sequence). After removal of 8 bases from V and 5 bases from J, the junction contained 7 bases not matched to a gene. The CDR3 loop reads CASGTQGAHQPQHF. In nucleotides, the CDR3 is TGTGCCAGCGGGACACAGGGGGCGCATCAGCCCCAGCATTTT.

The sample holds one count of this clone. The CDR3 region is CASSLSGDYGYTF. The CDR3 coding sequence is TGTGCCAGCAGCTTATCAGGGGACTATGGCTACACCTTC. The rearrangement joins TRBV7-9 to TRBJ1-2; weak D call: TRBD1 (6 bases). Trimming cost V 2 bases and J 3 bases, with 7 bases left between them. The CDR3 is made up of 13 amino acids. Germline assignment: CDR1 SEHNR and CDR2 FQNEAQ (reference sequence). Full variable domain (rest looked up from reference TRBV7-9 and TRBJ1-2): DTGVSQNPRHKITKRGQNVTFRCDPISEHNRLYWYRQTLGQGPEFLTYFQNEAQLEKSRLLSDRFSAERPKGSFSTLEIQRTEQGDSAMYLCASSLSGDYGYTFGSGTRLTVV.

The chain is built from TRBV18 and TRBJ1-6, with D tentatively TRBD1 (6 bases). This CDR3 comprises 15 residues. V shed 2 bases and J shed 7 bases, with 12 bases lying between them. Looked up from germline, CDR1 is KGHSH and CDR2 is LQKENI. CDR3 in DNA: TGTGCCAGCTCACCAAAAGGGGGAATGAATTCACCCCTCCACTTT. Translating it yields CASSPKGGMNSPLHF.

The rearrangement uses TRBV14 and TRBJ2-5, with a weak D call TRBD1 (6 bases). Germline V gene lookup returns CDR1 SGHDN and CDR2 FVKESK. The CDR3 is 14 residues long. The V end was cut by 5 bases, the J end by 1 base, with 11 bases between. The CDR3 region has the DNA TGTGCCAGCAGCGTCCAGGGGTTCCAAGAGACCCAGTACTTC. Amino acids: CASSVQGFQETQYF.

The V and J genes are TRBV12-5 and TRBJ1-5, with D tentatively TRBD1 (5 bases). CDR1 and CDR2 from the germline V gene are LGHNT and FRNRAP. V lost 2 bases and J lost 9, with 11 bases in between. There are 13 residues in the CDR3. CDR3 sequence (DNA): TGTGCTAGTGGTTTGACAGGTTTTGGGCCCCAGCATTTT. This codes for CASGLTGFGPQHF.

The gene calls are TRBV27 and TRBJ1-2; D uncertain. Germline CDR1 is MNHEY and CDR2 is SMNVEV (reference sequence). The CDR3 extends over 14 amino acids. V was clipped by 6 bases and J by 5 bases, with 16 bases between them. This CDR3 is CASRYRGTLYGYTF. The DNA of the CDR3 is TGTGCCAGCAGATATCGGGGAACCCTGTATGGCTACACCTTC.

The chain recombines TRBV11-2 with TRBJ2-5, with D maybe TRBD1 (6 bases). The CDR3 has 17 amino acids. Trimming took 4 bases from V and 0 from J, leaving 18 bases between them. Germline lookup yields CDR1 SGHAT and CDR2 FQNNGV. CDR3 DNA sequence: TGTGCCAGCAGCTGGACAACCGGGACATCGTACCAAGAGACCCAGTACTTC. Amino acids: CASSWTTGTSYQETQYF.